This TCR beta chain emerged from a study of blood T cell repertoires in COVID-19. Data came from immunoSEQ multiplex PCR; TCRdb stores just in-frame clones and leaves some out. The sample carries around 380,000 clones, 70% to 85% recorded once. Germline CDR1 MDHEN, CDR2 SYDVKM. CDR3 length: 17 amino acids. The ends were cut back, 6 bases at V and 0 bases at J, with 18 bases in the middle. The TCR originated in a human donor with acute or convalescent COVID-19. The donor label of this sample is uncertain. The specimen was peripheral blood. The V call is TRBV28, the J call TRBJ1-3, with D uncertain. CDR3 loop: CASRNMRAENSGNTIYF. DNA of the CDR3: TGTGCCAGCAGAAACATGCGGGCAGAGAACTCTGGAAACACCATATATTTT.